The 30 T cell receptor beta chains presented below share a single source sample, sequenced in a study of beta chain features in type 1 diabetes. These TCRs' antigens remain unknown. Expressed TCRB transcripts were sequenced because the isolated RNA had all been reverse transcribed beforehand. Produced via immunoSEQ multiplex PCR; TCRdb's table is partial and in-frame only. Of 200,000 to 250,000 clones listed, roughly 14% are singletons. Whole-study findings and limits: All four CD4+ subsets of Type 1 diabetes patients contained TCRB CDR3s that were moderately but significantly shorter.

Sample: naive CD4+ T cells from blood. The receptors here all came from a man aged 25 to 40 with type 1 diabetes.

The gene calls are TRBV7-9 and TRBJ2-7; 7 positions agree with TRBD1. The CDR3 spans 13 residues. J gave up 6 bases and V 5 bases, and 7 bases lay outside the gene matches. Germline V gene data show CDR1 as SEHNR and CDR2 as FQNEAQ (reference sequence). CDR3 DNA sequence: TGTGCCAGCAGCCCCCGGGACAGCAGCGAGCAGTACTTC. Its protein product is CASSPRDSSEQYF.

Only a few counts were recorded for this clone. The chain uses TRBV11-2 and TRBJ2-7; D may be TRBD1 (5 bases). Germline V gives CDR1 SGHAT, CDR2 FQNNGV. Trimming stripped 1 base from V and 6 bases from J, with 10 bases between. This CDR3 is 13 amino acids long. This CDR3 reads CASSLGVGVEQYF. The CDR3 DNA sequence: TGTGCCAGCAGCTTAGGGGTAGGGGTCGAGCAGTACTTC.

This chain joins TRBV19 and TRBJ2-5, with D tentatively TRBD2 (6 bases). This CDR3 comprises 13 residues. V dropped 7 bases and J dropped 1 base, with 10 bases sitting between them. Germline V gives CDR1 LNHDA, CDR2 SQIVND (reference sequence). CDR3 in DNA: TGTGCCAGTACCCCCGGGGGCCAAGAGACCCAGTACTTC. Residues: CASTPGGQETQYF.

The CDR3 region is CASSPRGSYTEAFF. The CDR3 DNA sequence: TGTGCCAGCAGCCCCCGCGGCAGCTACACTGAAGCTTTCTTT. The chain uses TRBV7-8 and TRBJ1-1; D is undetermined. In germline, CDR1 is SGHVS, CDR2 FQNEAQ. The CDR3 spans 14 residues. V lost 5 bases to trimming and J lost 3 bases, with 13 bases between them.

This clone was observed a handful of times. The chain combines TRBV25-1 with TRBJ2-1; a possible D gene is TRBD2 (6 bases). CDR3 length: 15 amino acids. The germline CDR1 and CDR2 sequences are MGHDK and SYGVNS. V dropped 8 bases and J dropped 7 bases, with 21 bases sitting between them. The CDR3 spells CASSPPRGIGNEQFF. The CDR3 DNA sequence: TGTGCCAGCTCCCCCCCGCGGGGCATAGGTAATGAGCAGTTCTTC.

The CDR3 sequence is CAWSRMKGVNTEAFF. The CDR3 DNA reads as TGTGCCTGGAGTAGGATGAAGGGGGTGAACACTGAAGCTTTCTTT. The rearrangement links TRBV30 to TRBJ1-1; possibly TRBD1 for D (6 bases). CDR1 is GTSNPN, CDR2 SVGIG, per germline (reference sequence). Trimming removed 2 bases from V and 0 bases from J, with 13 bases in between. The CDR3 totals 15 residues.

CDR3 sequence: CAWSAGTGRRSVYGYTF. CDR3 coding DNA: TGTGCCTGGAGTGCCGGGACAGGGAGAAGGTCGGTCTATGGCTACACCTTC. The chain is built from TRBV30 and TRBJ1-2, with 9 positions matching TRBD1. With V trimmed by 1 base and J by 4 bases, 13 bases remained unmatched. Germline V CDR1 and CDR2: GTSNPN, SVGIG (reference sequence). This CDR3 has 17 residues. The variable domain in full, with the rest retrieved from reference TRBV30 and TRBJ1-2, is SQTIHQWPATLVQPVGSPLSLECTVEGTSNPNLYWYRQAAGRGLQLLFYSVGIGQISSEVPQNLSASRPQDRQFILSSKKLLLSDSGFYLCAWSAGTGRRSVYGYTFGSGTRLTVV.

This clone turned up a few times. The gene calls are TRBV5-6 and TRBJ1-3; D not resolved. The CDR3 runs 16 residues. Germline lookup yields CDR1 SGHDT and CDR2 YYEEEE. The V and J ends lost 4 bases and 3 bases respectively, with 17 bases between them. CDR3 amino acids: CASSPGIWPGGNTIYF. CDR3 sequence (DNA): TGTGCCAGCAGCCCGGGGATTTGGCCTGGTGGAAACACCATATATTTT.

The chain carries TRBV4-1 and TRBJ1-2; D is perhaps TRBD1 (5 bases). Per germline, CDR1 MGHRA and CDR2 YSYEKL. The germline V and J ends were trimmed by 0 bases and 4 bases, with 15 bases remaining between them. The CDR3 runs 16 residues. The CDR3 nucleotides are TGCGCCAGCAGCCAAGATTTAACAGGACGAGGCTATGGCTACACCTTC. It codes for CASSQDLTGRGYGYTF.

CDR3 DNA: TGTGCCTGGAGTGTACGTAGAGGTACCGGGGAGCTGTTTTTT. Its protein product is CAWSVRRGTGELFF. This chain links TRBV30 with TRBJ2-2; D call uncertain. Germline V CDR1 and CDR2: GTSNPN, SVGIG (reference sequence). This CDR3 is 14 amino acids long. Trimming cost V 0 bases and J 5 bases, with 10 bases left between them.

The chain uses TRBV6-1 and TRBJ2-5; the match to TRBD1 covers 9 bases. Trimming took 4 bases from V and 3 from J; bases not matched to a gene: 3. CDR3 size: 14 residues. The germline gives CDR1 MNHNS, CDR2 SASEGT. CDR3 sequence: CASSAGQGKETQYF. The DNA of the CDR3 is TGTGCCAGCAGTGCAGGACAGGGGAAAGAGACCCAGTACTTC.

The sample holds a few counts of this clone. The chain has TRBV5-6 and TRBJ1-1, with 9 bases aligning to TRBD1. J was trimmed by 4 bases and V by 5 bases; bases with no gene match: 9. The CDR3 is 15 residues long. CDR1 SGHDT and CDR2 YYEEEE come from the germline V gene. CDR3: CASSLSGTGITEAFF. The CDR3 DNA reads TGTGCCAGCAGTTTATCCGGGACAGGGATCACTGAAGCTTTCTTT.

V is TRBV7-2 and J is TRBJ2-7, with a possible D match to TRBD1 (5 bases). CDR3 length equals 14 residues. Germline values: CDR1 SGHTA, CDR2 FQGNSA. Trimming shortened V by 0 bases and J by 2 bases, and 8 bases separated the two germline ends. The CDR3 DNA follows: TGTGCCAGCAGCTTAGCCCAGGGCACCTACGAGCAGTACTTC. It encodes CASSLAQGTYEQYF.

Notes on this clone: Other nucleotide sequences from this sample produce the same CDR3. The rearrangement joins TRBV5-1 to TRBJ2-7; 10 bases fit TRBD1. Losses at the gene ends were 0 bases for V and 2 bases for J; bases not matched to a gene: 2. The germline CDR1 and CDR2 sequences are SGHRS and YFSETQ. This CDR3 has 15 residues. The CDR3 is CASSLGGQGAYEQYF. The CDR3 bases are TGCGCCAGCAGCTTGGGAGGACAGGGGGCCTACGAGCAGTACTTC.

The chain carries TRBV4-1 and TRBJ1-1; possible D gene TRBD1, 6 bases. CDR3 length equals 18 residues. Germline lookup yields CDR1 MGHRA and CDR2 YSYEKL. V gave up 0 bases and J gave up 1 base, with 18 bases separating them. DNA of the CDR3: TGCGCCAGCAGCCAAGAGCCTCCGACAGGCGTGGGGAACACTGAAGCTTTCTTT. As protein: CASSQEPPTGVGNTEAFF.

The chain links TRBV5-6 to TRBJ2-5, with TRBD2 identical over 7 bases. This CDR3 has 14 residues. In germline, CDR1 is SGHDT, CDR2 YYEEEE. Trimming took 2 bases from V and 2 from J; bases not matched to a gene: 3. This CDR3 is CASSFTSEQETQYF. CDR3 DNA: TGTGCCAGCAGCTTTACTAGCGAACAAGAGACCCAGTACTTC.

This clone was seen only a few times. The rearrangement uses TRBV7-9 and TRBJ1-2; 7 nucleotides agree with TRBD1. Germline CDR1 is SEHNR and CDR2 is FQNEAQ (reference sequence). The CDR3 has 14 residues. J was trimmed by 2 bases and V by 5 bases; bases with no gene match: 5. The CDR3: CASSPQTGNYGYTF. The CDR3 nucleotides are TGTGCCAGCAGCCCTCAGACAGGGAACTATGGCTACACCTTC.

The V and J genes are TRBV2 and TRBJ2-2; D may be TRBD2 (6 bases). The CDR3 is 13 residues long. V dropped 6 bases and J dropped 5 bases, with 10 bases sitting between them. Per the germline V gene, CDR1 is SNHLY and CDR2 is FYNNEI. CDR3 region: CASRGLRTGELFF. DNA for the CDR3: TGTGCCAGCAGGGGACTTCGGACCGGGGAGCTGTTTTTT.

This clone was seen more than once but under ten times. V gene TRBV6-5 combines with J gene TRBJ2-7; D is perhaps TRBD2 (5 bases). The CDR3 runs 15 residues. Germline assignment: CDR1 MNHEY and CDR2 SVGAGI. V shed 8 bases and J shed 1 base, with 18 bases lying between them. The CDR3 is CASGSSPAISYEQYF. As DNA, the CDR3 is TGTGCCAGCGGTTCTAGCCCAGCAATATCCTACGAGCAGTACTTC.

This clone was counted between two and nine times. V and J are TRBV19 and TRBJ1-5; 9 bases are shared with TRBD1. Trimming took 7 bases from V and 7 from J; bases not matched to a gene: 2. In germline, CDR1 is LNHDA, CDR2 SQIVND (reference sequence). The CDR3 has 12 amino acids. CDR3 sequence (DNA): TGTGCCAGTACCGACAGGGGGCAGCCCCAGCATTTT. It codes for CASTDRGQPQHF.

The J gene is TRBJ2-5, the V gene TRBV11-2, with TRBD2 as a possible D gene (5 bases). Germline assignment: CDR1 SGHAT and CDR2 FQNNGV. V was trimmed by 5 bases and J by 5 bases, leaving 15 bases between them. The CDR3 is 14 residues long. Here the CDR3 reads CASSRSRGSETQYF. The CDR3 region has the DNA TGTGCCAGCAGCCGAAGTCGGGGATCCGAGACCCAGTACTTC.

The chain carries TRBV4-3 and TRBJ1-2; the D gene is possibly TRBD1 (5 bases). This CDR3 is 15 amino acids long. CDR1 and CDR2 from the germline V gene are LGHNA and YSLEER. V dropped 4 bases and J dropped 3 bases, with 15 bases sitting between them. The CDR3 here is CASSRRQGLDYGYTF. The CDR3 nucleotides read TGCGCCAGCAGCCGCCGGCAGGGCCTCGACTATGGCTACACCTTC.

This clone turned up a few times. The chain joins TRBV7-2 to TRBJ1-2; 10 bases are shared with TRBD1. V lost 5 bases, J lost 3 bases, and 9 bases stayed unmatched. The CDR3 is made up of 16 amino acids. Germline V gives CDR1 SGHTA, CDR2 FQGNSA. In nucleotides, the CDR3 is TGTGCCAGCAGCCCCGCGACAGGGGGCGCTGACTATGGCTACACCTTC. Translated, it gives CASSPATGGADYGYTF.

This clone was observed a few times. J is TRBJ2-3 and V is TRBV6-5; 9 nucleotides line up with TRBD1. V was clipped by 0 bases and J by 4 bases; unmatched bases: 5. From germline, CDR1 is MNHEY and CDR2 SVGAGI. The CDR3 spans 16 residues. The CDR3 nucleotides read TGTGCCAGCAGTTACTCGGGTACAGGGGGCGCAGATACGCAGTATTTT. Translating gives CASSYSGTGGADTQYF.

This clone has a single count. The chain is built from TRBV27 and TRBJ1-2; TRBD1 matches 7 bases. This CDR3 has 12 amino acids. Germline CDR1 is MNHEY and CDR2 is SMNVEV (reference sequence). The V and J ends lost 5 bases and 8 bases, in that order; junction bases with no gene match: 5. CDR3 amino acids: CASSRQGRGYTF. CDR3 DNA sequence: TGTGCCAGCAGTCGACAGGGTCGGGGCTACACCTTC.

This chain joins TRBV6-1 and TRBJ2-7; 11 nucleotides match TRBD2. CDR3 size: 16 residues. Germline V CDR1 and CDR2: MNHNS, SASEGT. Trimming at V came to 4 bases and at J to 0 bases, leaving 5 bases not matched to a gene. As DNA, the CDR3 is TGTGCCAGCAGTGGGGGGACTAGCGGTGGCTCCTACGAGCAGTACTTC. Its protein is CASSGGTSGGSYEQYF.

CDR3 nucleotide sequence: TGCGCCAGCAACCAACAGGGGGGGGAGCAGTACTTC. It translates to CASNQQGGEQYF. The V and J genes are TRBV5-1 and TRBJ2-7; a possible D gene is TRBD1 (8 bases). The V gene's germline CDR1 is SGHRS and CDR2 YFSETQ. V shed 6 bases and J shed 7 bases, with 14 bases lying between them. The CDR3 spans 12 residues. Together with reference TRBV5-1 and TRBJ2-7, the CDR3 gives the full variable domain: KAGVTQTPRYLIKTRGQQVTLSCSPISGHRSVSWYQQTPGQGLQFLFEYFSETQRNKGNFPGRFSGRQFSNSRSEMNVSTLELGDSALYLCASNQQGGEQYFGPGTRLTVT.

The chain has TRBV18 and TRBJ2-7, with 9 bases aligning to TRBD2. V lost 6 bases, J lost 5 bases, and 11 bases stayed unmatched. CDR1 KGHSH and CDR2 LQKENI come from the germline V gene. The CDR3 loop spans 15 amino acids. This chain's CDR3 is CASSPGLAGPNEQYF. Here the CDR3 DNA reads TGTGCCAGCTCCCCAGGGCTAGCGGGACCCAACGAGCAGTACTTC.

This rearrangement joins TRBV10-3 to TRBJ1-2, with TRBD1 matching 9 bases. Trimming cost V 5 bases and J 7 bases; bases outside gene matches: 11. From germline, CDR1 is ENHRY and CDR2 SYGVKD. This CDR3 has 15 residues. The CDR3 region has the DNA TGTGCCATCAGTCCGCGGGACAGGGAGCGAGGTGGCTACACCTTC. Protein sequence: CAISPRDRERGGYTF.

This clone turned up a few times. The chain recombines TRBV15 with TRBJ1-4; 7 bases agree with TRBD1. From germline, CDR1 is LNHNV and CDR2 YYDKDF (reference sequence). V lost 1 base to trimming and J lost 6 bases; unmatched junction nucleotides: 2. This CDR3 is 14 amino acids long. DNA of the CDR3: TGTGCCACCAGCAGAGTACAGGGGTATGAAAAACTGTTTTTT. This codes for CATSRVQGYEKLFF.